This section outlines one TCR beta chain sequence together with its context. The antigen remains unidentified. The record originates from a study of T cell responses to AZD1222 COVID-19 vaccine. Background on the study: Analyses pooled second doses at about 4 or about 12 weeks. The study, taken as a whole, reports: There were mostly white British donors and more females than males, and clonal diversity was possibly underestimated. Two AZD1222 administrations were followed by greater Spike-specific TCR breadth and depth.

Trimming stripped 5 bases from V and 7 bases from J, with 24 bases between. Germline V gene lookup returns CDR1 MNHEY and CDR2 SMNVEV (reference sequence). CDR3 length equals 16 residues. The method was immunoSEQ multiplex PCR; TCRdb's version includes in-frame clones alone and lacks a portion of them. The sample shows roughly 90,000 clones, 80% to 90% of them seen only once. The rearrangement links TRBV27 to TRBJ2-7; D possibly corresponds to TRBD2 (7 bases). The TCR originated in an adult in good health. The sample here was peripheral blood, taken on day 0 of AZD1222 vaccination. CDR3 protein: CASSPRGGEAPREQYF. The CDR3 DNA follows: TGTGCCAGCAGTCCCCGAGGGGGGGAGGCTCCGCGGGAGCAGTACTTC.